The 14 T cell receptor beta chains below come from one sample, sequenced in a study of blood T cell repertoires in COVID-19. Using immunoSEQ multiplex PCR, the repertoire was profiled, and TCRdb retains in-frame clones only, with some absent. This sample has a few hundred thousand clones, with roughly nine tenths found just once. Material: PBMCs or T cells enriched from blood (not recorded which). The origin of the receptors is a human donor in a cohort exposed to, infected with or recovered from COVID-19 (not recorded which). The donor label of this sample is uncertain.

This chain joins TRBV5-4 and TRBJ1-1, with D possibly being TRBD1 (6 bases). Trimming removed 0 bases from V and 7 bases from J, with 16 bases in between. Germline CDR1 SGHNT, CDR2 YYREEE (reference sequence). The length of the CDR3 is 15 residues. CDR3 sequence reads: CASSLVRGNLGEAFF. The CDR3 DNA follows: TGTGCCAGCAGCTTGGTTAGGGGGAATTTGGGTGAAGCTTTCTTT.

This chain joins TRBV6-6 and TRBJ1-5; TRBD1 agrees at 7 bases. The CDR3 length is 17 residues. V lost 5 bases and J lost 1; bases outside the gene matches: 11. The germline gives CDR1 MNHNY, CDR2 SVGAGI (reference sequence). The CDR3 DNA is TGTGCCAGCAGTCCCCCTGAGAACAGGGGAAGCAATCAGCCCCAGCATTTT. This codes for CASSPPENRGSNQPQHF.

The V call is TRBV12-3 or TRBV12-4, the J call TRBJ2-1; D gene uncertain. The length of the CDR3 is 11 residues. V gave up 3 bases and J gave up 8 bases, with 5 bases separating them. The DNA for the CDR3 is TGTGCCAGCAGTTTTGGAGATGAGCAGTTCTTC. Translated, it gives CASSFGDEQFF.

In its sample, this clone was seen once. V gene TRBV5-6 combines with J gene TRBJ1-6; D possibly corresponds to TRBD1 (6 bases). The V end lost 4 bases, the J end lost 2 bases, and 16 bases lay between the germline ends. Germline CDR1 and CDR2: SGHDT and YYEEEE. The CDR3 spans 17 residues. The CDR3 reads CASSRYRDYTYNSPLHF. The DNA for the CDR3 is TGTGCCAGCAGCCGTTACAGGGACTATACCTATAATTCACCCCTCCACTTT.

The chain couples TRBV9 to TRBJ2-3, with 8 bases fitting TRBD1. The V and J ends lost 2 bases and 4 bases, in that order; junction bases with no gene match: 3. CDR1 SGDLS and CDR2 YYNGEE come from the germline V gene. The CDR3 runs to 14 residues. CDR3 region: CASSVLRGPDTQYF. Here the CDR3 DNA reads TGTGCCAGCAGCGTCCTCAGGGGGCCAGATACGCAGTATTTT.

The J gene is TRBJ1-1, the V gene TRBV6-5; 7 nucleotides line up with TRBD1. The trim removed 5 bases at V and 0 bases at J, leaving 6 bases unmatched. In germline, CDR1 is MNHEY, CDR2 SVGAGI. The CDR3 consists of 15 residues. As DNA, the CDR3 is TGTGCCAGCAGTCTTCTACAGGGGATGAACACTGAAGCTTTCTTT. It specifies CASSLLQGMNTEAFF.

The V and J genes are TRBV4-1 and TRBJ2-1; D is perhaps TRBD2 (5 bases). Deletions cut 4 bases from V and 3 bases from J, with 13 bases between. Germline values: CDR1 MGHRA, CDR2 YSYEKL. CDR3 size: 15 residues. The CDR3, as DNA: TGCGCCAGCAGCCTCGGGGAGTTAGACTACAATGAGCAGTTCTTC. Protein: CASSLGELDYNEQFF.

The chain recombines TRBV30 with TRBJ1-4; D is ambiguous. Trimming removed 2 bases from V and 0 bases from J, with 7 bases in between. This CDR3 is 14 amino acids long. Germline values: CDR1 GTSNPN, CDR2 SVGIG (reference sequence). This chain's CDR3 is CAWSRLSTNEKLFF. The DNA for the CDR3 is TGTGCCTGGAGTCGTCTATCAACTAATGAAAAACTGTTTTTT.

V gene TRBV30 combines with J gene TRBJ2-5; 13 positions agree with TRBD2. The CDR3 consists of 17 residues. Trimming took 2 bases from V and 9 from J; bases not matched to a gene: 15. Germline V CDR1 and CDR2: GTSNPN, SVGIG (reference sequence). CDR3 amino acids: CAWSSGLAGPRSVAQYF. The CDR3 DNA reads as TGTGCCTGGAGTTCGGGACTAGCGGGGCCCCGATCCGTTGCCCAGTACTTC. The full variable domain, its missing parts supplied by reference TRBV30 and TRBJ2-5, is SQTIHQWPATLVQPVGSPLSLECTVEGTSNPNLYWYRQAAGRGLQLLFYSVGIGQISSEVPQNLSASRPQDRQFILSSKKLLLSDSGFYLCAWSSGLAGPRSVAQYFGPGTRLLVL.

This chain connects TRBV7-9 to TRBJ1-1, with 8 bases matching TRBD1. Trimming at V came to 3 bases and at J to 6 bases, leaving 12 bases not matched to a gene. The CDR3 extends over 16 amino acids. The germline gives CDR1 SEHNR, CDR2 FQNEAQ (reference sequence). The CDR3 loop reads CASSFPQGASTAEAFF. CDR3 nucleotide sequence: TGTGCCAGCAGCTTTCCCCAGGGGGCTTCAACCGCTGAAGCTTTCTTT.

The V call is TRBV30, the J call TRBJ1-4, with a weak D call TRBD1 (5 bases). CDR3 length: 12 residues. The V end was cut by 5 bases, the J end by 8 bases, with 12 bases between. The germline CDR1 and CDR2 sequences are GTSNPN and SVGIG (reference sequence). CDR3 residues: CAWRQGYEKLFF. CDR3 DNA: TGTGCCTGGCGGCAGGGTTACGAAAAACTGTTTTTT.

The chain uses TRBV5-6 and TRBJ1-2, with a tentative D call TRBD1 (6 bases). The CDR3 runs to 16 residues. The germline gives CDR1 SGHDT, CDR2 YYEEEE. Trimming took 1 base from V and 5 from J, leaving 18 bases between them. CDR3 sequence (DNA): TGTGCCAGCAGCTTGACCCCATGGGGCAGGGGATATGGCTACACCTTC. Protein: CASSLTPWGRGYGYTF.

This chain joins TRBV4-1 and TRBJ2-3, with 8 bases matching TRBD1. The V gene end was trimmed by 0 bases and the J gene end by 5 bases; junction bases not matched to a gene: 4. The CDR3 spans 15 residues. Per the germline V gene, CDR1 is MGHRA and CDR2 is YSYEKL. This CDR3 is CASSQEDRGGDTQYF. CDR3 DNA: TGCGCCAGCAGCCAAGAAGACAGGGGAGGAGATACGCAGTATTTT.

The V call is TRBV10-1, the J call TRBJ2-7; the D is unclear. V was cut by 3 bases and J by 5 bases, with 17 bases left in between. CDR3 length equals 15 residues. The germline gives CDR1 WNHNN, CDR2 SYGVQD (reference sequence). CDR3 protein: CASSDIPGLDNEQYF. Written as DNA, the CDR3 is TGCGCCAGCAGTGATATTCCAGGATTAGATAACGAGCAGTACTTC.